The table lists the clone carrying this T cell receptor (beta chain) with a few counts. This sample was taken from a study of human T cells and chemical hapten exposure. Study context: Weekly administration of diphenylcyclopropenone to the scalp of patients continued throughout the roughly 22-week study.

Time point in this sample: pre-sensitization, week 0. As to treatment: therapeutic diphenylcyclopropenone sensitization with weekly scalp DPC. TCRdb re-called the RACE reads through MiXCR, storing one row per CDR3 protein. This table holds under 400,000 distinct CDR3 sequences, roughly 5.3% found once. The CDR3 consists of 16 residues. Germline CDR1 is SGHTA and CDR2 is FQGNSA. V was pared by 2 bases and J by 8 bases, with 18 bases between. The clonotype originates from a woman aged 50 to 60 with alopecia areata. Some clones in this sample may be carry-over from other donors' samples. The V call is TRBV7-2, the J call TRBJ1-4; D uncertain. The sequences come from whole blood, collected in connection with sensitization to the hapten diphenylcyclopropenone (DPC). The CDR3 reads CASSLRALVIGEKLFF. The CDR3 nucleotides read TGTGCCAGCAGCTTACGGGCCCTAGTTATAGGAGAAAAACTGTTTTTT. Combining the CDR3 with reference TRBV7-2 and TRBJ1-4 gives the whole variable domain GAGVSQSPSNKVTEKGKDVELRCDPISGHTALYWYRQSLGQGLEFLIYFQGNSAPDKSGLPSDRFSAERTGGSVSTLTIQRTQQEDSAVYLCASSLRALVIGEKLFFGSGTQLSVL.